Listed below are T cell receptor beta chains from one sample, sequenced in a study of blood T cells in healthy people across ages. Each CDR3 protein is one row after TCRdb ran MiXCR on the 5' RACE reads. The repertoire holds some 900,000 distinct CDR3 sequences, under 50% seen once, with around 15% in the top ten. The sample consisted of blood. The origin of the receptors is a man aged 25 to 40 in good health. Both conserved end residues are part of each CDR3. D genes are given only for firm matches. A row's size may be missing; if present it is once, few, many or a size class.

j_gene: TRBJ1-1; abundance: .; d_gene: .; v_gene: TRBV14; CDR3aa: CASSQWEAYTEAFF; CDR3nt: TGTGCCAGCAGCCAATGGGAGGCGTACACTGAAGCTTTCTTT
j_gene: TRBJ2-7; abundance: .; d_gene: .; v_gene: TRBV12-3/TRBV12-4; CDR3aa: CASSAILESSYEQYF; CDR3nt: .
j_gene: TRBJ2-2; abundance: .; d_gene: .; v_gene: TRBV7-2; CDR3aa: CASSSRTPMTGELFF; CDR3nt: TGTGCCAGCAGCTCACGGACACCGATGACCGGGGAGCTGTTTTTT
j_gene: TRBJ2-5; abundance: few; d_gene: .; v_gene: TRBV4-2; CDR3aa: CASSQGGTGETQYF; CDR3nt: TGTGCCAGCAGCCAGGGAGGGACAGGAGAGACCCAGTACTTC
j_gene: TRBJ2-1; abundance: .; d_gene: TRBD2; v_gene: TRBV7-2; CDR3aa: CASSAGLAGGQFF; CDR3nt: TGTGCCAGCAGCGCCGGACTAGCGGGGGGGCAGTTCTTC
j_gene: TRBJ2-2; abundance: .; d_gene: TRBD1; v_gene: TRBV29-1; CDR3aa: CSVVPDRVGELFF; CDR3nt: TGCAGCGTTGTACCTGACAGGGTTGGGGAGCTGTTTTTT
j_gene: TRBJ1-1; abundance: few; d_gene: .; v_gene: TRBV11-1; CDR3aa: CASRPRLGQTNTEAFF; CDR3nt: TGTGCCAGCAGACCACGACTAGGACAGACGAACACTGAAGCTTTCTTT
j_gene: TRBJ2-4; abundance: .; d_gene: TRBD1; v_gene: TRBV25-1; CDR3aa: CASSETRQGRAKNIQYF; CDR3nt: TGTGCCAGCAGTGAAACCCGACAGGGGAGGGCCAAAAACATTCAGTACTTC
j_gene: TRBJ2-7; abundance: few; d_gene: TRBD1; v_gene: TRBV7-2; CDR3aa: CASSPQGQATYEQYF; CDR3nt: TGTGCCAGCAGCCCTCAGGGACAGGCGACCTACGAGCAGTACTTC
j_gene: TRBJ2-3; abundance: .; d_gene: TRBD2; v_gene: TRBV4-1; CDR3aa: CASSQTGGSNTDTQYF; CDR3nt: TGCGCCAGCAGCCAAACTGGCGGGAGCAACACAGATACGCAGTATTTT
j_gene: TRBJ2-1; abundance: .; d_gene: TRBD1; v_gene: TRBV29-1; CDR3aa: CSVELWDRGNNEQFF; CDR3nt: TGCAGCGTGGAGCTTTGGGACAGGGGCAATAATGAGCAGTTCTTC
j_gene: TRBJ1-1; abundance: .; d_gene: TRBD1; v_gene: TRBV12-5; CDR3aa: CASGPPTGLNTEAFF; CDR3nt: TGTGCTAGTGGCCCCCCGACAGGGTTGAACACTGAAGCTTTCTTT
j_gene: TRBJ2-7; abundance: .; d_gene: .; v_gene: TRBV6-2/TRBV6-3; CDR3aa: CASSYGRGLLYEQYF; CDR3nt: TGTGCCAGCAGTTATGGCAGGGGTCTTCTCTACGAGCAGTACTTC
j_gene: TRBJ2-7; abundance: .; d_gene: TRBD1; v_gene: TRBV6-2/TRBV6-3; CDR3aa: CASLNLLSTGGSYEQYF; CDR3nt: TGTGCCAGCCTCAACCTACTCTCGACAGGGGGCTCCTACGAGCAGTACTTC
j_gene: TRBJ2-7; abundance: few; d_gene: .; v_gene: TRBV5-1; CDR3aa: CASSLVPDDYEQYF; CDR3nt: TGCGCCAGCAGCTTGGTACCGGATGACTACGAGCAGTACTTC
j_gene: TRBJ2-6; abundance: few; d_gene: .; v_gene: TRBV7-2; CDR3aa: CASTLPGANVLTF; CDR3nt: TGTGCCAGCACCCTACCCGGGGCCAACGTCCTGACTTTC
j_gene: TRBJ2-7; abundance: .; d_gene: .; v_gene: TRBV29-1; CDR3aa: CSVKFASDEQYF; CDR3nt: TGCAGCGTTAAGTTCGCCAGCGACGAGCAGTACTTC
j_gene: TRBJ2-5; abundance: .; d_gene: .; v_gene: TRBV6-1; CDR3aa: CASSVNSQDRRETLYF; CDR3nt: TGTGCCAGCAGTGTAAACAGTCAGGATCGCCGGGAGACCCTGTACTTC
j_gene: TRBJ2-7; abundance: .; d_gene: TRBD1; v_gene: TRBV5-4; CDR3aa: CASSPAPDRDHEQYF; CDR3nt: TGTGCCAGCAGCCCTGCCCCGGACAGGGACCACGAGCAGTACTTC
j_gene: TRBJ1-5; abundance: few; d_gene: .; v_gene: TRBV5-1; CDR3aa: CASSLEAGSNQPQHF; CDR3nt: TGCGCCAGCAGCCTGGAGGCTGGGAGCAATCAGCCCCAGCATTTT
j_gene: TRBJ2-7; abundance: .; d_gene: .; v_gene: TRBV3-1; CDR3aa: CASSKGRSGEQYF; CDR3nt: TGTGCCAGCAGTAAGGGGAGATCGGGAGAGCAGTACTTC
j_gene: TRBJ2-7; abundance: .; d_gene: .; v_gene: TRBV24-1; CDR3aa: CATSDLGSYEQYF; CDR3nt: TGTGCCACCAGTGACCTTGGGAGCTACGAGCAGTACTTC
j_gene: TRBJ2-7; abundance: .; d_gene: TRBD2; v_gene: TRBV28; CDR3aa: CASRGAGGETYGQYF; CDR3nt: TGTGCCAGCAGGGGAGCGGGGGGCGAAACCTACGGGCAGTACTTC
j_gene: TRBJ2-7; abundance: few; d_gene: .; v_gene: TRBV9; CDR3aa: CASSVDQGYYEQYF; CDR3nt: TGTGCCAGCAGCGTAGATCAGGGTTACTACGAGCAGTACTTC
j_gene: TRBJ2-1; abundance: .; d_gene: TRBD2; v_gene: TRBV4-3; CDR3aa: CASSQDRAGGALEQFF; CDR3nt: TGCGCCAGCAGCCAAGATCGAGCGGGGGGGGCCTTGGAGCAGTTCTTC
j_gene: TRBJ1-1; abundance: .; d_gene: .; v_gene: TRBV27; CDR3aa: CASSLYGPNTEAFF; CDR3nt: TGTGCCAGCAGTTTGTACGGACCGAACACTGAAGCTTTCTTT
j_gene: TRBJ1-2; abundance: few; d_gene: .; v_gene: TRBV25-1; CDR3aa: CASRDSVDGYTF; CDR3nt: TGTGCCAGCAGGGACAGTGTCGATGGCTACACCTTC
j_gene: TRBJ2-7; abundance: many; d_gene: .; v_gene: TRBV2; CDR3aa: CASRTVPYEQYF; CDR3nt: TGTGCCAGCCGGACAGTCCCTTACGAGCAGTACTTC
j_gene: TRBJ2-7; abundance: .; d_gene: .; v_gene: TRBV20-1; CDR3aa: CSTGSYEQYF; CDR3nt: TGCAGTACGGGTTCCTACGAGCAGTACTTC
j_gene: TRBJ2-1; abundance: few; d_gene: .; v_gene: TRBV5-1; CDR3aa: CASSKGGLTYNEQFF; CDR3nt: TGCGCCAGCAGTAAGGGGGGCCTCACCTACAATGAGCAGTTCTTC
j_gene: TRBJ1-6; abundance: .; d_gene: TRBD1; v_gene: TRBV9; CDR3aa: CASSVSTGFSPLHF; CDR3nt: TGTGCCAGCAGCGTGTCGACAGGGTTTTCACCCCTCCACTTT
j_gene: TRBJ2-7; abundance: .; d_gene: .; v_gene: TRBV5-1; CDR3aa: CASSSEAAAASYEQYF; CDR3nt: TGCGCCAGCAGCTCGGAGGCCGCAGCAGCCTCCTACGAGCAGTACTTC
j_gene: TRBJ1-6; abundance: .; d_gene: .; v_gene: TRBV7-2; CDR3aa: CASSSGGRNSPLHF; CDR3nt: TGTGCCAGCAGCTCCGGTGGTCGGAATTCACCCCTCCACTTT
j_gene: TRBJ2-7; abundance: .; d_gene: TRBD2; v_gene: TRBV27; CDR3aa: CASSLGRQVAGGKSYEQYF; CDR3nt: TGTGCCAGCAGTTTAGGGCGTCAGGTAGCGGGGGGAAAATCCTACGAGCAGTACTTC
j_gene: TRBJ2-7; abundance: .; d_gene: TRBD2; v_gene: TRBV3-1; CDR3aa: CASSQHGGGIDEQYF; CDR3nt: TGTGCCAGCAGCCAACACGGCGGGGGGATCGACGAGCAGTACTTC
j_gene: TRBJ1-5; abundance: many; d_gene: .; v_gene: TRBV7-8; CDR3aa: CASSLLTGLHQPQHF; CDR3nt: TGTGCCAGCAGCTTACTTACTGGGTTGCATCAGCCCCAGCATTTT
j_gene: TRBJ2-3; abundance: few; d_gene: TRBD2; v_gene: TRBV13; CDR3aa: CASSLKAGGPSDTQYF; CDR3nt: TGTGCCAGCAGCTTAAAGGCGGGGGGGCCGTCAGATACGCAGTATTTT
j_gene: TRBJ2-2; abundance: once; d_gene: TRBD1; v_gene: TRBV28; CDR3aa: CASSLEQGAPGELFF; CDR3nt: TGTGCCAGCAGTTTAGAACAGGGGGCACCCGGGGAGCTGTTTTTT
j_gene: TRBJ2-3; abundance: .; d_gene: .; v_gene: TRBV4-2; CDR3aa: CASSQDLAGSTDTQYF; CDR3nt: TGTGCCAGCAGCCAAGATCTGGCGGGAAGCACAGATACGCAGTATTTT
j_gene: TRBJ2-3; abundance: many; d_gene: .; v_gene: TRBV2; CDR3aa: CASRERADTQYF; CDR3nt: TGTGCCAGCAGGGAAAGAGCAGATACGCAGTATTTT
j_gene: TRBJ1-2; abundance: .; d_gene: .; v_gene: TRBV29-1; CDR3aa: CSGQGNYGYTF; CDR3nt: TGCTCCGGGCAGGGTAACTATGGCTACACCTTC
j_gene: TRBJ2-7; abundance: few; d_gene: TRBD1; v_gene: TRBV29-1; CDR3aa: CSVPGQIHEQYF; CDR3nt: TGCAGCGTCCCGGGACAGATCCACGAGCAGTACTTC
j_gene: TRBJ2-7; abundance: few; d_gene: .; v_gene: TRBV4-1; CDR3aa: CASSQGVYSSYEQYF; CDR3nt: TGCGCCAGCAGCCAGGGGGTCTATAGCTCCTACGAGCAGTACTTC
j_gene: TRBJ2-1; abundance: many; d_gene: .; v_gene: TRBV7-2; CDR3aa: CASSLLSGTIYNEQFF; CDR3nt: TGTGCCAGCAGCTTACTCTCGGGGACCATCTACAATGAGCAGTTCTTC
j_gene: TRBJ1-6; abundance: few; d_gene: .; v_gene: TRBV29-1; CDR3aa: CSVRDNSYNSPLHF; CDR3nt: TGCAGCGTTCGGGACAACTCCTATAATTCACCCCTCCACTTT
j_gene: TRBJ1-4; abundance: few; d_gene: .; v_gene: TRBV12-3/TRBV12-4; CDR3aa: CASSLGLLNEKLFF; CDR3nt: TGTGCCAGCAGTTTAGGACTACTTAATGAAAAACTGTTTTTT
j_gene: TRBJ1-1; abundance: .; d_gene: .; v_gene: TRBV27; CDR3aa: CASSYEGWAEAFF; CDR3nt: TGTGCCAGCAGTTACGAGGGGTGGGCTGAAGCTTTCTTT
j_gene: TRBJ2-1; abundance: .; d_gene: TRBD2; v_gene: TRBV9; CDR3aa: CASSVTSQSSYNEQFF; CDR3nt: TGTGCCAGCAGCGTGACTAGCCAGAGCTCCTACAATGAGCAGTTCTTC
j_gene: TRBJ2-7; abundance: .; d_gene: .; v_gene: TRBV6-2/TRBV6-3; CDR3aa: CASSYSKFLGSFYEQYF; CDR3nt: TGTGCCAGCAGTTACTCGAAGTTTCTGGGGAGTTTCTACGAGCAGTACTTC
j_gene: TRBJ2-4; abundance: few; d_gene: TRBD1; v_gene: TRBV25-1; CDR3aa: CASSESGQGASKNIQYF; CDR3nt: TGTGCCAGCAGTGAATCTGGACAGGGGGCATCCAAAAACATTCAGTACTTC